This T cell receptor (beta chain) was retrieved from a study of beta chain features in type 1 diabetes (dated by TCRdb to the late 2010s). Study-wide context: No differences in mean age, gender distribution, total cell number or subset yield were found between patients and healthy donors. In the study, TCRB repertoires of sorted circulating CD4+ T cell subsets from recently diagnosed type 1 diabetes patients were compared with those of matched healthy donors. Across all samples, 107,917,701 sorted cells were examined, and cell number per subset correlated strongly with RNA yield. Naive and central memory subsets were obtained from all 30 or so donors, but regulatory and stem cell-like memory subsets were isolated from only 8 patients and roughly eight healthy donors. Findings and caveats that apply to the study as a whole: PCR might favor shorter templates, but patient and control samples were amplified and corrected together, so any skew would affect both groups equally. Because cDNA was sequenced instead of genomic DNA, highly expressing activated cells could be over-represented, though the groups showed no difference in activation or CD3 levels. Because the HLA sub-analyses included only small numbers of individuals, any influence of HLA type on TCRB rearrangement was left unresolved. Type 1 diabetes patients showed a moderate but significant shortening of TCRB CDR3 length in all four CD4+ subsets. Naive, central memory and regulatory TCRB repertoires appeared to be more alike among patients than among healthy donors. At VDJ recombination sites, patients with type 1 diabetes made fewer insertions and deleted more nucleotides, a pattern implying thymic rearrangement abnormalities.

Each donor gave one peripheral blood draw, averaging around 120 mL, which was collected into heparinised tubes. Naive, central memory, regulatory and stem cell-like memory CD4+ T cells were sorted on a BD FACSAria II using a panel including CD45RO, CCR7, CD25, CD127, CD95 and CD27. Purity was above 95% for every sorted population. PBMCs were separated immediately by Lymphoprep density gradient centrifugation and were stained directly, without being cultured. To minimize batch effects, samples were stained and sorted in pairs, one healthy donor with one patient per experiment. The High Capacity cDNA Reverse Transcription Kit was used to reverse transcribe all of the isolated RNA, meaning that expressed TCRB transcripts were what got sequenced. Deep immunoSEQ sequencing was applied to naive, central memory and regulatory T cell samples, giving an average of roughly 3.6 million total reads per sample. Sorted cells were lysed in RLT buffer, and RNA was extracted using DNase-treated RNeasy Micro or Mini kits according to cell number. To prevent cross-contamination, every cell subset was processed on its own, while patient and healthy donor samples were processed together. Using the immunoSEQ multiplex PCR, TCRB sequences were amplified from cDNA into 87-bp fragments spanning the CDR3 region. Sequencing of the amplicons was done on the Illumina HiSeq platform. On the authors' methods: PCR bias was computationally corrected using synthetic template baselines, reads within Hamming distance 2 were collapsed, and singletons that could not be merged were discarded. Reads were aligned against IMGT so that V, D and J genes, CDR3 length and insertions or deletions at six rearrangement sites could be assigned. Within each subset, clonotype counts were normalized to sorted cell number, and only after that were true diversity and Gini coefficients computed with the tcR R package. Repertoire sharing was quantified using the overlap coefficient calculated on TCRB nucleotide sequences. As a proxy for the pre-selection repertoire, out-of-frame TCRB sequences from naive cells were analyzed. TCRdb obtained this table from immuneACCESS and retained in-frame rearrangements with V and J assigned. These tables miss some clones; where compared with another copy, unresolved V genes account for less than half of the shortfall, and the remainder is unexplained. That table is the source of V, J and clone size, and D and trimming were worked out from the DNA. This sample comprises hundreds of thousands of clones, roughly 13% of them detected only once. The ten largest clones represent 0.02% to 0.025% of the sample.

Relative to germline, V is missing 6 bases and J is missing 0 bases, with 5 bases of the junction outside any gene match. CDR1 PRHDT and CDR2 FYEKMQ were looked up in the germline V gene (reference sequence). The CDR3 covers 15 residues, taking in both the cysteine and the phenylalanine. Just the 45-base CDR3 DNA is kept, in frame starting at base 1. To note about this clone: No antigen is known for it. Per-base qualities were not stored, and no clone one base away is much larger.

This receptor was taken from a man younger than 35 with type 1 diabetes. The sequencing input was naive CD4+ T cells from blood. The cell subset or site label here, explained by the study, means: true naive CD4+ T cells. The chain uses TRBV13 and TRBJ2-3; TRBD2 agrees with 8 junctional bases. The DNA sequence follows: TGTGCCAGCAGTGTAAGCGGGGGTAGCACAGATACGCAGTATTTT. Its protein product is CASSVSGGSTDTQYF.